This T cell receptor (beta chain) came from a study of cytomegalovirus exposure and HLA in healthy donors. Overall study context: Of 300 to 500 genotyped donors, around 80% grouped in the Caucasian-associated ancestry cluster.

General observations from the study: In a later analysis, a missense DCLRE1C variant was linked to TCR beta V- and J-gene trimming. Immune exposure data for these donors was limited to CMV serostatus. A classifier reportedly called cytomegalovirus status with high sensitivity and specificity.

This clone was detected ten times or more. Its cognate antigen is unknown. Primers included in the PCR were 60 Vbeta and 13 Jbeta primers. Only in-frame clones appear in the TCRdb table, and some are missing; sequencing was by immunoSEQ multiplex PCR. The table shows around 190,000 clones, with approximately 80% occurring only once. The CDR3 length is 11 residues. The germline V gene encodes CDR1 LGHNT and CDR2 FRNRAP. V shed 6 bases and J shed 7 bases, with 9 bases lying between them. The TCR sequence derives from a girl aged 2 to 10 in good health and CMV-seropositive. The sample was PBMCs. This rearrangement joins TRBV12-5 to TRBJ1-2; D ambiguous. In DNA form, the CDR3 reads TGTGCTAGTGGGATTACTTCTGGCTACACCTTC. Encoded protein: CASGITSGYTF.